The present T cell receptor (beta chain) was sequenced within a study of cytomegalovirus exposure and HLA in healthy donors. Study summary: Falling in the Caucasian-associated ancestry cluster were about four fifths of 398 genotyped donors. General study points: Excluded: some indistinguishable V segments such as TRBV6-2 and TRBV6-3. Fewer N-insertions than the approximately 700-donor mean were reportedly shown by an Asian-associated ancestry cluster in a later analysis.

The germline V gene has CDR1 SGHKS and CDR2 YYEKEE (reference sequence). This CDR3 comprises 15 residues. The V end was cut by 0 bases, the J end by 7 bases, with 16 bases between. Concerning this clone: Its antigen is unidentified.

60 Vbeta and 13 Jbeta primers were used in PCR. The protocol was immunoSEQ multiplex PCR, while the TCRdb copy is restricted to in-frame clones and leaves out a portion. Seen here are 75,000 to 95,000 clones, roughly 86% observed once, and the top ten hold 5.6%. V gene TRBV5-5 combines with J gene TRBJ1-2; D remains unclear. The clonotype was recovered from a woman younger than 30 in good health and CMV-seropositive. Input material: PBMCs. CDR3 coding DNA: TGTGCCAGCAGCTTGGTTTTGTCGGGTAAGGCTGGCTACACCTTC. This gives the protein CASSLVLSGKAGYTF.